The T cell receptor beta chain described here comes from a study of brain T cells in children with intractable seizures. Study outcomes and limitations: Each case's top public CDR3 resembled known HCMV, EBV or influenza A CDR3s.

CDR1 is MNHNY, CDR2 SVGAGI, per germline (reference sequence). CDR3 length: 11 residues. The V and J ends lost 6 bases and 6 bases respectively, with 8 bases between them. The sequenced cases were selected for having the highest brain T cell transcript signatures. At least one anti-epileptic drug was given before surgery. Produced via immunoSEQ multiplex PCR; TCRdb's table is partial and in-frame only. The repertoire holds about 8,000 clones, with approximately 73% as singletons. Of note for this clone: No antigen is known for it.

The source was resected brain tissue, collected at surgery. This sequence originates from a boy under two years old with tuberous sclerosis and intractable seizures. This chain joins TRBV6-6 and TRBJ1-2; D is undetermined. The CDR3, as DNA: TGTGCCAGCAGGGTTATTGATGGCTACACCTTC. It encodes CASRVIDGYTF.